Below, 13 T cell receptor beta chains from the same sample are listed, as sequenced in a study of T cells after yellow fever vaccination. TCRdb called the 5' RACE reads again in MiXCR, with one record for every CDR3 protein. The repertoire consists of some 400,000 distinct CDR3 sequences, with roughly a sixth occurring once and the leading ten covering 18%. Source: PBMCs, taken before the yellow fever booster vaccination. The receptor source for this set is a man younger than 35 who received the YFV17D yellow fever vaccine.

This clonotype was found a few times. This chain uses TRBV4-3 with TRBJ2-3; 9 positions match TRBD2. From germline, CDR1 is LGHNA and CDR2 YSLEER. The CDR3 length is 16 residues. Unmatched junction bases numbered 8, after V lost 4 bases and J lost 3 bases. This CDR3 is CASSLEALAGTDTQYF. The CDR3 region has the DNA TGCGCCAGCAGCCTCGAAGCCCTAGCGGGGACAGATACGCAGTATTTT.

The chain has TRBV7-2 and TRBJ1-5, with D uncertain. V was trimmed by 1 base and J by 5 bases, leaving 9 bases between them. Germline V gives CDR1 SGHTA, CDR2 FQGNSA. The length of the CDR3 is 14 residues. CDR3 residues: CASSLEQIYQPQHF. The CDR3 bases are TGTGCCAGCAGCTTAGAACAGATCTATCAGCCCCAGCATTTT.

This sequence joins TRBV4-1 and TRBJ1-2; 9 bases agree with TRBD1. This CDR3 contains 15 residues. Germline V CDR1 and CDR2: MGHRA, YSYEKL. The ends lost 4 bases at V and 8 bases at J; junction bases unmatched: 11. This chain's CDR3 is CASSRGGQGERGYTF. The CDR3 coding sequence is TGCGCCAGCAGCCGAGGGGGACAGGGCGAACGGGGCTACACCTTC.

The genes are TRBV19 and TRBJ2-3, with no clear D. CDR1 LNHDA and CDR2 SQIVND come from the germline V gene (reference sequence). The V end lost 3 bases, the J end lost 6 bases, and 7 bases lay between the germline ends. The CDR3 extends over 12 amino acids. CDR3 residues: CASSISVDTQYF. The DNA for the CDR3 is TGTGCCAGTAGTATTTCGGTGGATACGCAGTATTTT.

There are a few counts of this clonotype. The chain is built from TRBV7-3 and TRBJ2-2; 9 bases fit TRBD2. The V and J ends lost 8 bases and 7 bases, in that order; junction bases with no gene match: 14. The length of the CDR3 is 16 residues. CDR1 and CDR2 from the germline V gene are SGHTA and FQGTGA. CDR3 in amino acids: CASANTPAGGVGELFF. DNA of the CDR3: TGTGCCAGCGCGAACACCCCAGCGGGGGGCGTCGGGGAGCTGTTTTTT. The entire variable domain, with the rest obtained from reference TRBV7-3 and TRBJ2-2, is as follows: GAGVSQTPSNKVTEKGKYVELRCDPISGHTALYWYRQSLGQGPEFLIYFQGTGAADDSGLPNDRFFAVRPEGSVSTLKIQRTERGDSAVYLCASANTPAGGVGELFFGEGSRLTVL.

This clonotype was seen more than once but under ten times. The CDR3 DNA reads as TGCAGCGTCGTACAGGGGCTCTCCTACGAGCAGTACTTC. Its protein is CSVVQGLSYEQYF. J is TRBJ2-7 and V is TRBV29-1; 7 bases line up with TRBD1. Germline lookup yields CDR1 SQVTM and CDR2 ANQGSEA. The junction had 5 bases not matched to a gene; V was cut back by 6 bases and J by 0 bases. The CDR3 consists of 13 residues.

The genes are TRBV4-1 and TRBJ2-3, with no clear D. Trimming pared 4 bases from V and 2 bases from J, leaving 13 bases between. The germline gives CDR1 MGHRA, CDR2 YSYEKL. The CDR3 has 15 residues. CDR3 protein: CASSPNADITDTQYF. The DNA for the CDR3 is TGCGCCAGCAGCCCCAATGCCGATATCACAGATACGCAGTATTTT.

The chain recombines TRBV20-1 with TRBJ1-1; D gene uncertain. The length of the CDR3 is 17 residues. Germline V CDR1 and CDR2: DFQATT, SNEGSKA (reference sequence). V lost 0 bases and J 1 base, leaving 18 bases between the germline ends. DNA for the CDR3: TGCAGTGCTAGAGATGATGGCAGCCCGGCTTGGAACACTGAAGCTTTCTTT. As protein: CSARDDGSPAWNTEAFF.

This clonotype was recorded many times. The chain links TRBV20-1 to TRBJ2-7; D ambiguous. The germline V gene has CDR1 DFQATT and CDR2 SNEGSKA (reference sequence). V gave up 6 bases and J gave up 10 bases, with 13 bases separating them. This CDR3 contains 10 residues. CDR3 DNA sequence: TGCAGTGCGGCGGACGTCGGACAGTACTTC. Its protein product is CSAADVGQYF.

This clonotype was found a few times. V gene TRBV5-1 combines with J gene TRBJ1-2; a possible D gene is TRBD1 (5 bases). CDR1 is SGHRS, CDR2 YFSETQ, per germline. This CDR3 contains 16 residues. Trimming stripped 0 bases from V and 0 bases from J, with 12 bases between. DNA of the CDR3: TGCGCCAGCAGCTTGGACACAGGAGACCCTAACTATGGCTACACCTTC. Its protein product is CASSLDTGDPNYGYTF.

The table lists this clonotype with a few counts. J is TRBJ2-5 and V is TRBV6-1, with D perhaps TRBD2 (6 bases). This CDR3 spans 12 amino acids. Germline loops: CDR1 MNHNS, CDR2 SASEGT. With 4 bases removed from V and 3 bases from J, the gap between germline ends came to 6 bases. The CDR3: CASSGGKETQYF. The DNA for the CDR3 is TGTGCCAGCAGTGGCGGGAAAGAGACCCAGTACTTC.

The chain combines TRBV5-4 with TRBJ2-2; 9 bases align to TRBD2. The germline gives CDR1 SGHNT, CDR2 YYREEE (reference sequence). There are 16 residues in the CDR3. J was trimmed by 7 bases and V by 2 bases; bases with no gene match: 9. The CDR3 sequence: CASSFGGGARIGELFF. In DNA, the CDR3 is TGTGCCAGCAGCTTTGGCGGGGGGGCCCGGATCGGGGAGCTGTTTTTT. Combining the CDR3 with reference TRBV5-4 and TRBJ2-2 gives the whole variable domain ETGVTQSPTHLIKTRGQQVTLRCSSQSGHNTVSWYQQALGQGPQFIFQYYREEENGRGNFPPRFSGLQFPNYSSELNVNALELDDSALYLCASSFGGGARIGELFFGEGSRLTVL.

This clonotype has just a few counts. The J gene is TRBJ2-5, the V gene TRBV27, with D perhaps matching TRBD2 (5 bases). The V gene lost 3 bases and the J gene lost 0 bases, with 8 bases spanning the gap. Germline CDR1 and CDR2: MNHEY and SMNVEV (reference sequence). The CDR3 runs to 14 residues. This CDR3 reads CASSFAGYQETQYF. CDR3 nucleotides: TGTGCCAGCAGTTTTGCGGGTTACCAAGAGACCCAGTACTTC.